Listed below are T cell receptor beta chains from one sample, sequenced in a study of T-cell reconstitution after alpha-beta-depleted transplantation in children. Each CDR3 protein is one row after TCRdb ran MiXCR on the PCR reads. The data contain 130,000 to 150,000 distinct CDR3 sequences, around 10% of them singletons. The sample consisted of PBMCs, mostly from graft donor cells, taken 180 days after TCRalphabeta/CD19-depleted stem cell transplant. The receptors shown here come from a female patient aged 2-15 years who had a stem cell transplant for congenital amegakaryocytic thrombocytopenia, so the T cells may come from the graft donor. CDR3s include the opening cysteine and the closing phenylalanine or tryptophan. D genes are given only for firm matches. Only part of the rows carry a size: once, few, many, or a class if the clone is expanded.

d_gene	j_gene	v_gene	abundance	CDR3nt	CDR3aa
.	TRBJ1-4	TRBV15	many	TGTGCCACCAGCAGAGAAGGGTTGGGGAATGAAAAACTGTTTTTT	CATSREGLGNEKLFF
.	TRBJ2-5	TRBV5-8	many	TGTGCCAGCAGCTTGGGAGTTAGCGTAGAGACCCAGTACTTC	CASSLGVSVETQYF
.	TRBJ2-6	TRBV7-9	many	TGTGCCAGCAGCTTCCTAGCTGGGGCCAACGTCCTGACTTTC	CASSFLAGANVLTF
.	TRBJ2-7	TRBV7-6	few	TGTGCCAGCAGCTTATTAGGAGGGGATTCCCCGTTACGGTACTTC	CASSLLGGDSPLRYF
.	TRBJ2-2	TRBV24-1	.	TGTGCCACCAGTGATTTATCTGGGGAGCTGTTTTTT	CATSDLSGELFF
TRBD1	TRBJ2-5	TRBV6-2/TRBV6-3	few	TGTGCCAGCAGTTACGCAACAGGGGTATGGGAGACCCAGTACTTC	CASSYATGVWETQYF
.	TRBJ1-2	TRBV5-1	.	TGCGCCAGCAGCTTGACCAGGAGGATAGTGCCCTATGGCTACACCTTC	CASSLTRRIVPYGYTF
TRBD2	TRBJ2-1	TRBV7-2	many	TGTGCCAGCAGCCCAAAACTAGCGGGAGGTTTGAATGAGCAGTTCTTC	CASSPKLAGGLNEQFF
.	TRBJ1-2	TRBV20-1	many	TGCAGTGCTACGGTGGACAGAGTATCAGCTCTCTCCTATGGCTACACCTTC	CSATVDRVSALSYGYTF
TRBD1	TRBJ2-7	TRBV20-1	many	TGCAGTGCTAGTAGGGGCCGGGGACAGGGCTACGAGCAGTACTTC	CSASRGRGQGYEQYF
.	TRBJ2-1	TRBV5-1	many	TGCGCCAGCAGCTTGATCGATGAGCAGTTCTTC	CASSLIDEQFF
.	TRBJ2-7	TRBV20-1	.	TGCAGTGCAACCGACGAGACCTACGAGCAGTACTTC	CSATDETYEQYF
TRBD1	TRBJ2-2	TRBV12-3/TRBV12-4	many	TGTGCCAGCAGACCAATTACAGGGGCCGGCACCGGGGAGCTGTTTTTT	CASRPITGAGTGELFF
TRBD2	TRBJ2-7	TRBV5-1	many	TGCGCCAGCAGGGTGCTATCGGGGGGTTCCTACGAGCAGTACTTC	CASRVLSGGSYEQYF
TRBD1	TRBJ2-7	TRBV12-3/TRBV12-4	few	TGTGCCAGCAGTCCCCAACAGGGGCCCACCTACGAGCAGTACTTC	CASSPQQGPTYEQYF
.	TRBJ2-1	TRBV12-3/TRBV12-4	many	TGTGCCAGCAGTTTTCACTCTGTTGCGGGGGAGCAGTTCTTC	CASSFHSVAGEQFF
.	TRBJ2-3	TRBV29-1	many	TGCAGCGTTGTACTCCCGGAGAGCACAGATACGCAGTATTTT	CSVVLPESTDTQYF
TRBD2	TRBJ2-2	TRBV29-1	many	TGCAGCATCCCGGGACTAGCTGGCACCGGGGAGCTGTTTTTT	CSIPGLAGTGELFF
TRBD2	TRBJ2-1	TRBV20-1	.	TGCAGTGCTAGGACGGGCGGGGGCTCCTACAATGAGCAGTTCTTC	CSARTGGGSYNEQFF
.	TRBJ2-5	TRBV28	many	TGTGCCAGCAGTTTTTCGGGGTGGGAGACCCAGTACTTC	CASSFSGWETQYF
TRBD1	TRBJ1-1	TRBV7-6	many	TGTGCCAGCAGCTTACCAGGGGGGACCACTGAAGCTTTCTTT	CASSLPGGTTEAFF
.	TRBJ1-6	TRBV18	.	TGTGCCAGCTCAGCACAAACTAATTCACCCCTCCACTTT	CASSAQTNSPLHF
.	TRBJ1-5	TRBV11-2	many	TGTGCCAGCAGCTTGAGTAGCAATCAGCCCCAGCATTTT	CASSLSSNQPQHF
TRBD2	TRBJ2-1	TRBV7-9	many	TGTGCCAGCAGCCTAGCGGGAACCTACAATGAGCAGTTCTTC	CASSLAGTYNEQFF
.	TRBJ1-1	TRBV5-1	few	TGCGCCAGCAGTGTTTTTGCAGGGACCGGCACTGAAGCTTTCTTT	CASSVFAGTGTEAFF
.	TRBJ1-6	TRBV6-1	many	TGTGCCAGCAGTGAGAGGTTTTTCACGACCTATAATTCACCCCTCCACTTT	CASSERFFTTYNSPLHF
.	TRBJ1-1	TRBV6-1	many	TGTGCCAGCAGTGCCCGGGGGGCCACTGAAGCTTTCTTT	CASSARGATEAFF
.	TRBJ2-3	TRBV20-1	many	TGCAGTGCTAGCGGGAGCACAGATACGCAGTATTTT	CSASGSTDTQYF
TRBD1	TRBJ1-1	TRBV5-1	.	TGCGCCAGCAGCTTGGCACCACAGGGGGCCGCGATGGCTTTCTTT	CASSLAPQGAAMAFF
.	TRBJ2-1	TRBV20-1	many	TGCAGTGCGCCCCCAGCCCACGGCAGCTCCTACAATGAGCAGTTCTTC	CSAPPAHGSSYNEQFF
TRBD2	TRBJ2-3	TRBV6-1	.	TGTGCCAGCAGTCCCCCCGGATTAGCGGGAGAGGGCGAAGATACGCAGTATTTT	CASSPPGLAGEGEDTQYF
TRBD1	TRBJ2-6	TRBV6-1	many	TGTGCCAGCAGTGGTGGGACAGGGGCCTACTCTGGGGCCAACGTCCTGACTTTC	CASSGGTGAYSGANVLTF
.	TRBJ2-2	TRBV14	many	TGTGCCAGCAGCCGGGATAGACAGAGACTGTTTTTT	CASSRDRQRLFF
.	TRBJ2-1	TRBV7-9	.	TGTGCCAGCAGCCCGCACGGGGGTCAGGGCAAGTTCTTC	CASSPHGGQGKFF
TRBD1	TRBJ2-5	TRBV20-1	.	TGCAGTGCTAGAGATGGGGACAGGAAAACCCAGTACTTC	CSARDGDRKTQYF
.	TRBJ2-1	TRBV5-1	few	TGCGCCAGCAGCCAGACAGATCGCTCCTACAATGAGCAGTTCTTC	CASSQTDRSYNEQFF
TRBD2	TRBJ2-3	TRBV20-1	many	TGCAGTGCTTTTAGCGGGAGCGCAGATACGCAGTATTTT	CSAFSGSADTQYF
TRBD1	TRBJ2-4	TRBV20-1	many	TGCAGTGCTTGGGGACAGGGTAAAAACATTCAGTACTTC	CSAWGQGKNIQYF
TRBD2	TRBJ2-5	TRBV27	many	TGTGCCAGCAGTTTATCCCCGTCGAGCGGGGAAGAGACCCAGTACTTC	CASSLSPSSGEETQYF
TRBD1	TRBJ1-6	TRBV5-1	many	TGCGCCAGCAGCAAGGACAGGCCTGTTGAAGGCTCACCCCTCCACTTT	CASSKDRPVEGSPLHF
TRBD1	TRBJ2-7	TRBV20-1	many	TGCAGTGCTATGGGTAGGGGGCCCCCCTACGAGCAGTACTTC	CSAMGRGPPYEQYF
.	TRBJ2-2	TRBV16	many	TGTGCCAGCAGCCAGGACAGGAACACCGGGGAGCTGTTTTTT	CASSQDRNTGELFF
TRBD1	TRBJ2-1	TRBV28	many	TGTGCCAGCAGAAGGACCGGGACAGGGGGGTTTCGTGAGCAGTTCTTC	CASRRTGTGGFREQFF
.	TRBJ1-5	TRBV28	many	TGTGCCAGCAGCCCTACCTTGAGCAATCAGCCCCAGCATTTT	CASSPTLSNQPQHF
.	TRBJ2-3	TRBV24-1	many	TGTGCCACCAGTGGACCCTGGGCGCAGGGTGCAGATACGCAGTATTTT	CATSGPWAQGADTQYF